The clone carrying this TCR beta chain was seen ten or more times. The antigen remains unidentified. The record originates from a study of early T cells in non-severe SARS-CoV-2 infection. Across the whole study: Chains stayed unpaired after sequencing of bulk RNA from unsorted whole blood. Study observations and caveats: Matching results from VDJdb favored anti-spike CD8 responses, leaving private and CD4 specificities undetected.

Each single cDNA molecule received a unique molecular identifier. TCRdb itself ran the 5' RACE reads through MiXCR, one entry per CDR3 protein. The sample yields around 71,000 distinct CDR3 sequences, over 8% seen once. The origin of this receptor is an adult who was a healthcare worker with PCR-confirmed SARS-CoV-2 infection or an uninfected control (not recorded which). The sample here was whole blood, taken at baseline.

Written as DNA, the CDR3 is TGTGCCAGTAGTATACTGAGCGGGAGGGCCTTCTGGACCGGGGAGCTGTTTTTT. Its protein product is CASSILSGRAFWTGELFF. This chain joins TRBV19 and TRBJ2-2; TRBD2 matches at 10 bases. The CDR3 has 18 residues. Germline V gives CDR1 LNHDA, CDR2 SQIVND (reference sequence). V was pared by 2 bases and J by 5 bases, with 11 bases of the junction left unmatched.